This record concerns one T cell receptor beta chain sequence. This clone's antigen is unknown. No clone much larger than this one lies a single base away; base qualities are absent. Peripheral blood CD8+ and CD4+ T cells from healthy donors, Susac syndrome patients and multiple sclerosis patients were profiled by high-throughput TCR beta sequencing. Multiple sclerosis controls were treatment-naive patients with stable or active relapsing-remitting disease fulfilling revised McDonald criteria. Bulk CD8+ and CD4+ T cells were purified magnetically by negative isolation, whereas CD8+ TEMRA cells were enriched by FACS. Blood was drawn into EDTA tubes, processed within 24 hours, and PBMCs were isolated by density gradient centrifugation. PBMCs intended for TCR sequencing were frozen in liquid nitrogen and were later thawed in a 37 degrees C water bath. The sorted or isolated CD4+, CD8+ and CD8+ TEMRA cells reached a purity of at least 90%.

Reading the germline V gene (reference sequence) gives CDR1 MNHEY and CDR2 SMNVEV. Trimming removed 4 bases from V and 7 bases from J, leaving 11 bases between the germline ends. The CDR3 runs 13 amino acids, cysteine and phenylalanine included. Only the CDR3 portion is preserved as DNA: 39 bases, with reading frame beginning at the first base. The data are from a study of CD8 T cells in Susac syndrome (dated by TCRdb to between 2018 and 2021). Background on the whole study: The study used repertoire sequencing to test whether antigen drove CD8+ T cell activation and differentiation in Susac syndrome. Beyond this particular receptor, the publication reports: The number of individuals in the TCR sequencing and HLA analysis was acknowledged as relatively small.

RNA was extracted using the RNeasy kit, and roughly 0.5 to 1 microgram was reverse transcribed with random hexamers. The immunoSEQ multiplex PCR assay, which covers 54 Vbeta and 13 Jbeta segments, was used to amplify TCR beta CDR3 regions. Bias from PCR amplification was corrected by using a synthetic template baseline for primer optimization and for computational correction. The original methods were these. Reads were annotated to V, D and J genes according to IMGT and were analyzed with immunoSEQ Analyzer, with only productive sequences retained. Clonality was computed as one minus Shannon entropy normalized by log2 of the number of productive unique sequences. For each patient and control, public and private clones were evaluated within the 100 most prevalent clones. A clone was defined as Susac-specific if it was absent from the healthy and MS cohorts, from over 1,000 published viral clones and from other ImmuneACCESS disease sequences. Clones were called with MiXCR by TCRdb after fastp trimmed the public reads at Q25, and only in-frame beta chains were retained. Here each entry gathers all rows of one CDR3 protein and keeps the most common genes and DNA. The V and J calls follow TCRdb's processing rather than the paper's. The sample table lists approximately 150,000 distinct CDR3 sequences, approximately 95% of them with a count of one. The ten largest clones add up to over 0.1% of the sample.

The sequenced sample consisted of CD4+ T cells from PBMCs. The V and J segments used are TRBV27 and TRBJ1-5; a tentative D match to TRBD1 spans 5 bases. The origin of this receptor is a human donor with multiple sclerosis. This receptor carries the CDR3 CASSSQGRQPQHF. The DNA sequence reads TGTGCCAGCAGTTCTCAGGGACGACAGCCCCAGCATTTT.